The present T cell receptor beta chain was sequenced within a study of cytomegalovirus exposure and HLA in healthy donors. Turning to the study itself: HLA-typed donors were the source of approximately 80 million unique TCRs, which an early data release held.

Findings and limits, study-wide: Cytomegalovirus status was reportedly diagnosed by the classifier with high sensitivity and specificity. In an earlier analysis, in around 590 donors, most V segments appeared productive either ~90% or ~30% of the time.

Turning to this clone: Its antigen is not identified.

Primers for the PCR totalled 60 Vbeta and 13 Jbeta. Data came from immunoSEQ multiplex PCR; TCRdb stores just in-frame clones and leaves some out. Of about 150,000 clones detected, 9.7% appear once; the ten largest clones hold approximately 1.7%. The donors comprised healthy bone marrow donors. Material for sequencing was PBMCs. The sequence derives from a man in his fifties in good health and CMV-seronegative.

DNA of the CDR3: TGTGCCAGCAGCTTACTTCCGGGGGGCTCTTTGGATGAGCAGTTCTTC. Its protein is CASSLLPGGSLDEQFF. The V and J genes are TRBV7-8 and TRBJ2-1; perhaps TRBD2 as D (7 bases). This CDR3 has 16 residues. Germline CDR1 and CDR2: SGHVS and FQNEAQ. Trimming took 2 bases from V and 8 from J, leaving 19 bases between them.